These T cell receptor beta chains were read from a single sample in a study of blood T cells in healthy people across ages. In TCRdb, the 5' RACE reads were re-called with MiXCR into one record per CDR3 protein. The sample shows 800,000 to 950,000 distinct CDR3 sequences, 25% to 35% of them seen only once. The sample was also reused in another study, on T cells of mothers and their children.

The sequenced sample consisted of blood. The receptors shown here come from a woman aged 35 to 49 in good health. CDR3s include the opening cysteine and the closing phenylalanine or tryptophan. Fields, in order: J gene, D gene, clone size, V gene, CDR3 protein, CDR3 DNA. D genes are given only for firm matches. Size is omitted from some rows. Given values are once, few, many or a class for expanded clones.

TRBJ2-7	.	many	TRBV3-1	CASSHAHWEQYF	TGTGCCAGCAGCCATGCCCACTGGGAGCAGTACTTC
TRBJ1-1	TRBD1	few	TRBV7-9	CASSPIGQAEAFF	TGTGCCAGCAGCCCCATTGGACAGGCTGAAGCTTTCTTT
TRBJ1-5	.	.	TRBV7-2	CAGSLAGVGKNQPQHF	TGTGCCGGCAGCTTAGCGGGTGTCGGAAAGAATCAGCCCCAGCATTTT
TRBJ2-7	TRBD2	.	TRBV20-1	CSSRLAGSYEQYF	TGCAGTAGCCGGTTAGCGGGATCCTACGAGCAGTACTTC
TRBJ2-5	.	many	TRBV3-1	CASSQVRQSQETQYF	TGTGCCAGCAGCCAAGTGCGTCAGAGCCAAGAGACCCAGTACTTC
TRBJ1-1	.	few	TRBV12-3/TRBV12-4	CASSYIHRANTEAFF	TGTGCCAGCAGTTACATTCACAGGGCAAACACTGAAGCTTTCTTT
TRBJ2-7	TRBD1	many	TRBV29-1	CSVRPPGTAYEQYF	TGCAGCGTCCGCCCCCCTGGGACAGCCTACGAGCAGTACTTC
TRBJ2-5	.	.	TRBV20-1	CSAYQGIGETQYF	TGCAGTGCGTACCAGGGAATCGGAGAGACCCAGTACTTC
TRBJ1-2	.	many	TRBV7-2	CASNPRGSGGYGYTF	TGTGCCAGCAACCCGCGGGGTTCCGGGGGCTATGGCTACACCTTC
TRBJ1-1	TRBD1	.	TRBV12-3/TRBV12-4	CASSPGTGRVTEAFF	TGTGCCAGCAGTCCTGGGACAGGGAGAGTCACTGAAGCTTTCTTT
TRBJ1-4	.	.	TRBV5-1	CASSLGDLPGYDEKLFF	TGCGCCAGCAGCTTGGGGGACTTACCGGGGTATGATGAAAAACTGTTTTTT
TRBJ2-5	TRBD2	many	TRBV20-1	CSARDRLAEETQYF	TGCAGTGCTAGAGATCGGCTAGCGGAAGAGACCCAGTACTTC
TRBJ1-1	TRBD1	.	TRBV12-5	CASGLVLGQGPLMNTEAFF	TGTGCTAGTGGTTTGGTACTAGGACAGGGGCCCTTAATGAACACTGAAGCTTTCTTT
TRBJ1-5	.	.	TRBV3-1	CASTPGTPWSNQPQHF	TGTGCCAGCACACCAGGGACCCCATGGAGCAACCAGCCCCAGCATTTT
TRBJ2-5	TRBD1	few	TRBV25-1	CASSEYRGQGDRETQYF	TGTGCCAGCAGTGAATATAGGGGACAGGGTGATAGGGAGACCCAGTACTTC
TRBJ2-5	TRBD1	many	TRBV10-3	CATGAGTGQETQYF	TGTGCCACAGGGGCCGGGACAGGGCAAGAGACCCAGTACTTC
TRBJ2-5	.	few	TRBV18	CASSPGLGATGAKETQYF	TGTGCCAGCTCACCGGGTCTTGGCGCGACAGGAGCTAAGGAGACCCAGTACTTC
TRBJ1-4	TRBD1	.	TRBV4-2	CASRVQGAVEEKLFF	TGTGCCAGCAGAGTCCAGGGGGCCGTGGAGGAAAAACTGTTTTTT
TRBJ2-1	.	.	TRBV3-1	CASSQEDRPFNNEQFF	TGTGCCAGCAGCCAAGAAGACAGGCCTTTTAACAATGAGCAGTTCTTC
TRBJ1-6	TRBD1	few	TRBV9	CVSSVAGGSPLHF	TGTGTCAGCAGCGTAGCAGGGGGCTCACCCCTCCACTTT
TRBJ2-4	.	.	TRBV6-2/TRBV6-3	CASSSGGAGETRYF	TGTGCCAGCAGTTCTGGGGGGGCCGGGGAGACCCGGTACTTC
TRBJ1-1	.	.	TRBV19	CASSSRGVNTEAFF	TGTGCCAGTAGTTCCAGGGGTGTGAACACTGAAGCTTTCTTT
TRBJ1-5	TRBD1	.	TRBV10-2	CASSPTGGSQPQHF	TGCGCCAGCAGTCCGACAGGGGGATCTCAGCCCCAGCATTTT
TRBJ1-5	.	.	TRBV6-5	CASSPLRGLDQPQHF	TGTGCCAGCAGCCCCCTCCGGGGTTTGGATCAGCCCCAGCATTTT
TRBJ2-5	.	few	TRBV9	CASSSSGQTQETQYF	TGTGCCAGCAGCTCCTCTGGACAGACGCAAGAGACCCAGTACTTC
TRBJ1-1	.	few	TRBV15	CATSRIGPVTEAFF	TGTGCCACCAGCAGAATTGGACCGGTAACTGAAGCTTTCTTT
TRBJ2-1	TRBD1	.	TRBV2	CASSRDRSVGELFF	TGTGCCAGCAGTAGGGACAGGTCGGTAGGTGAGCTGTTCTTC
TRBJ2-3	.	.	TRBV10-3	CAIRRETADTQYF	TGTGCCATCCGACGGGAAACCGCAGATACGCAGTATTTT
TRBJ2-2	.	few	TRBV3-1	CASSQPGAPTGELFF	TGTGCCAGCAGCCAACCGGGGGCGCCCACCGGGGAGCTGTTTTTT
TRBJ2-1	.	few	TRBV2	CASSGTPSWSSYNEQFF	TGTGCCAGCAGTGGGACTCCCTCGTGGAGCTCCTACAATGAGCAGTTCTTC
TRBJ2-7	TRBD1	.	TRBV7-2	CASSFRGQCSHEQYF	TGTGCCAGCAGCTTCCGGGGACAGTGCTCCCACGAGCAGTACTTC
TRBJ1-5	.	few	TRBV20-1	CSARARAGYSNQPQHF	TGCAGTGCTAGAGCCAGGGCTGGGTATAGCAATCAGCCCCAGCATTTT
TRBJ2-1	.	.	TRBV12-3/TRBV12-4	CASSGGAAYYNEQFF	TGTGCCAGCAGTGGGGGAGCGGCCTACTACAATGAGCAGTTCTTC
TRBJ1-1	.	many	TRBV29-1	CSAEGRAEAFF	TGCAGCGCGGAGGGTAGGGCAGAAGCTTTCTTT
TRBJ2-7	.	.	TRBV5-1	CASSPTGSLYEQYF	TGCGCCAGCAGCCCGACGGGATCATTATACGAGCAGTACTTC
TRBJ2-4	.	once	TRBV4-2	CASSQEQSRENIQYF	TGTGCCAGCAGCCAAGAGCAATCAAGGGAAAACATTCAGTACTTC
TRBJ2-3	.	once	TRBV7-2	CTSSLGGISYEQYF	TGTACCAGCAGCTTAGGAGGGATCTCCTACGAGCAGTATTTT
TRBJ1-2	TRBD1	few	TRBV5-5	CASSLGTGARDNYGYTF	TGTGCCAGCAGCTTGGGGACAGGGGCCAGGGATAACTATGGCTACACCTTC
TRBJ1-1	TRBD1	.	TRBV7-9	CASSSFGGTGQKNTEAFF	TGTGCCAGCAGCTCATTCGGGGGGACAGGGCAGAAGAACACTGAAGCTTTCTTT
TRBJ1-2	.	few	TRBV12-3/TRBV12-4	CASKVIGWYGYTF	TGTGCCAGCAAGGTAATCGGCTGGTATGGCTACACCTTC
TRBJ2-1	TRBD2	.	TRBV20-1	CSAGPGRGAYYNEQFF	TGCAGTGCTGGGCCCGGGCGGGGGGCATACTACAATGAGCAGTTCTTC
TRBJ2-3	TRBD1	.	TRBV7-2	CASSFTGGLDTQYF	TGTGCCAGCAGCTTCACAGGGGGGTTAGATACGCAGTATTTT
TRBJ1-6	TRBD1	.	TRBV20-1	CSAGAGQGVNSPLHF	TGCAGTGCCGGTGCGGGACAGGGGGTTAATTCACCCCTCCACTTT
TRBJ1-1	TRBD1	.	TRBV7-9	CASRPTGGLMNTEAFF	TGTGCCAGCAGACCTACAGGGGGCCTCATGAACACTGAAGCTTTCTTT
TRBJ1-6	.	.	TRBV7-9	CSIQEIRGGPPHF	TGTTCCATCCAGGAGATCCGTGGGGGACCCCCCCACTTT
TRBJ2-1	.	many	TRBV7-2	CASSWDLNNEQFF	TGTGCCAGCAGCTGGGATCTGAACAATGAGCAGTTCTTC
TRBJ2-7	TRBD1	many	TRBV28	CASKPGQGISASYEQYF	TGTGCCAGCAAACCGGGACAGGGGATATCAGCGTCCTACGAGCAGTACTTC
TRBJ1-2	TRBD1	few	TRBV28	CASSGDRATYGYTF	TGTGCCAGCAGTGGGGACAGGGCGACCTATGGCTACACCTTC
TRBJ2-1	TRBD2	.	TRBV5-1	CASSLKRGTYNEQFF	TGCGCCAGCAGCCTGAAGCGGGGGACCTACAATGAGCAGTTCTTC
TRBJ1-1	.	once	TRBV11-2	CASSLDLGRDEAFF	TGTGCCAGCAGCTTAGATCTAGGCAGGGATGAAGCTTTCTTT